This entry describes one T cell receptor beta chain. Antigen specificity is unknown. This entry comes from a study of blood T cells in healthy people across ages. At the level of the study: About one barcoded TCR beta cDNA was captured per two T cells. Study outcomes and limitations: The percentage of naive T cells correlated strongly with TCR beta diversity.

The extraction recovered at least 6 micrograms of total RNA per sample. The CDR3 consists of 14 residues. Per germline, CDR1 SQVTM and CDR2 ANQGSEA. J was trimmed by 6 bases and V by 4 bases; bases with no gene match: 7. A second PCR, run for about 6 to 11 cycles, used a sample-barcoded 5' primer plus a J-beta primer mix. Every sample gave at least 2.5 million paired-end reads containing CDR3. TCRdb reprocessed the 5' RACE reads via MiXCR and lists one record per CDR3 protein. Seen here are around 900,000 distinct CDR3 sequences, about 51% observed once, and the top ten hold 20% to 25%. The chain combines TRBV29-1 with TRBJ2-3; 10 nucleotides match TRBD2. The receptor comes from a woman aged 55 to 70 in good health. Sequences were obtained from blood. CDR3 amino acids: CSVVGGSGRDTQYF. In nucleotides, the CDR3 is TGCAGCGTTGTAGGGGGTAGCGGGAGGGATACGCAGTATTTT.